This T cell receptor (beta chain) was captured in a study of blood T cell repertoires in COVID-19. The overall study: The analysed material was cDNA or gDNA that came from T cells, B-cell-depleted T cells, or PBMCs.

Sequencing used immunoSEQ multiplex PCR; TCRdb keeps in-frame clones, though not all of them. The table lists about 180,000 clones, 88% of them singletons. V lost 2 bases and J lost 0, with 10 bases in between. In germline, CDR1 is SGHTA, CDR2 FQGNSA. This CDR3 comprises 15 residues. V and J are TRBV7-2 and TRBJ1-1, with unresolved D. This receptor was taken from a woman between 18 and 30 years old who had recovered from COVID-19. Sequenced: PBMCs or T cells enriched from blood (not recorded which). As DNA, the CDR3 is TGTGCCAGCAGCTTAAGCGCGAGTTTGAACACTGAAGCTTTCTTT. Its protein is CASSLSASLNTEAFF.